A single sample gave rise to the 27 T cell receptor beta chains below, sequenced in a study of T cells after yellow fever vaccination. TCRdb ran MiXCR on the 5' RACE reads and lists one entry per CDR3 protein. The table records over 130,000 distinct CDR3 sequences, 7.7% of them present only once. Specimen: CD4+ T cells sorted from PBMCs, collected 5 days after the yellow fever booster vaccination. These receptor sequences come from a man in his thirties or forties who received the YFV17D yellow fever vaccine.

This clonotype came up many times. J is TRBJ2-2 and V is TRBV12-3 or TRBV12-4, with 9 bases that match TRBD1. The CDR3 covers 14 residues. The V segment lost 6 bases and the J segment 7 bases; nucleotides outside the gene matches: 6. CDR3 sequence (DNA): TGTGCCAGCAGGCGGACAGGGGTAATCGGGGAGCTGTTTTTT. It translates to CASRRTGVIGELFF.

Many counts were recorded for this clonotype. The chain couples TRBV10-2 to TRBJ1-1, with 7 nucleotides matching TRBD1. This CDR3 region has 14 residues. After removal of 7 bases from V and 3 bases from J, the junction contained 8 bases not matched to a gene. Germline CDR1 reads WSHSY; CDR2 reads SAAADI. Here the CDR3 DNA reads TGCGCCAGCAAAGAGACAGGGCTTTACACTGAAGCTTTCTTT. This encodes CASKETGLYTEAFF.

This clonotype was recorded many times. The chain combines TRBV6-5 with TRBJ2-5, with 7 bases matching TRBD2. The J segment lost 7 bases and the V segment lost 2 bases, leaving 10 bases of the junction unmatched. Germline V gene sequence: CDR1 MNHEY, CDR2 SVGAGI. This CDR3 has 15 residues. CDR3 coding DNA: TGTGCCAGCAGTTACCCCGGGACTATAGCAGGGACCCAGTACTTC. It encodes CASSYPGTIAGTQYF.

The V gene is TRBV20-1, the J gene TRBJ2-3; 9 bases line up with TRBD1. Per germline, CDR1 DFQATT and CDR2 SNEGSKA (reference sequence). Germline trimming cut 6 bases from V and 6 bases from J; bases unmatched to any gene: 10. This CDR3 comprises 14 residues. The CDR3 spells CSAPGQGVVDTQYF. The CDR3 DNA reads TGCAGTGCCCCGGGACAGGGTGTCGTGGATACGCAGTATTTT.

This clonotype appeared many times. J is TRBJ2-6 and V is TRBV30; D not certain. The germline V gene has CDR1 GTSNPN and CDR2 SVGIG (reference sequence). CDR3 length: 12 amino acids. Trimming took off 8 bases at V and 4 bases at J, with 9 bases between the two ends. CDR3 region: CAVSPGANVLTF. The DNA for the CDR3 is TGTGCCGTTTCACCGGGGGCCAACGTCCTGACTTTC.

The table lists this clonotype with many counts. The CDR3 bases are TGTGCCAGCAGTCTGGGGGAGTGGGACAGATACGAGCAGTACTTC. Protein product: CASSLGEWDRYEQYF. This chain uses TRBV11-2 with TRBJ2-7; 7 bases map to TRBD1. CDR1 is SGHAT and CDR2 is FQNNGV in the germline V gene. This CDR3 region has 15 residues. V lost 6 bases, J lost 4 bases, and 12 bases stayed unmatched.

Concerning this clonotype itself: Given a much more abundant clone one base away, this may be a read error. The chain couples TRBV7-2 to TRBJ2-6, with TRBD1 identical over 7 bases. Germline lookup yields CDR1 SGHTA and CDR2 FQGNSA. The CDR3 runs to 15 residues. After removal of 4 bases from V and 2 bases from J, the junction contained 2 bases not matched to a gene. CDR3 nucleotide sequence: TGTGCCAGCAGCTCCGACAGGGCTGGGGCCAACGTCCTGACTTTC. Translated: CASSSDRAGANVLTF.

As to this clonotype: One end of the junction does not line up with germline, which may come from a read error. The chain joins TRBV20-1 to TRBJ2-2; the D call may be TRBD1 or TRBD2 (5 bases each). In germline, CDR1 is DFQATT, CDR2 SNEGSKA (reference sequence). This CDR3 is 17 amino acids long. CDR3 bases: TGCTGTGCTAGAAGCGAGACTGGGACGTACGGTACCGGGGAGCTGTTTTTT. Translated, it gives CCARSETGTYGTGELFF.

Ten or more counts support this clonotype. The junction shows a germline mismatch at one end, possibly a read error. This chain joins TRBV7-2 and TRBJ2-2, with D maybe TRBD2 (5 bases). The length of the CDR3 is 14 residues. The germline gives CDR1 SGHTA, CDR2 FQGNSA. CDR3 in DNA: TGCGCCAGCAGCTTGGGCCGGGGCACCGGGGAGCTGTTTTTT. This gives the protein CASSLGRGTGELFF.

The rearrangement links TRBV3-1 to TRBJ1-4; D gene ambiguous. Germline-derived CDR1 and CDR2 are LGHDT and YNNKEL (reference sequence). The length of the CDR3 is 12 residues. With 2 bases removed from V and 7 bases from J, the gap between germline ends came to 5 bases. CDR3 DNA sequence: TGTGCCAGCAGCCAAACCGGTGAAAAACTGTTTTTT. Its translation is CASSQTGEKLFF.

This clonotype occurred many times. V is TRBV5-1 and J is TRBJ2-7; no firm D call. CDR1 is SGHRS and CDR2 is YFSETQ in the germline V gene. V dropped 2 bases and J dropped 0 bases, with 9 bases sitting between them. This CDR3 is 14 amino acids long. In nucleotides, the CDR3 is TGCGCCAGCAGCTTTACGGGCGACTCCTACGAGCAGTACTTC. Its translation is CASSFTGDSYEQYF.

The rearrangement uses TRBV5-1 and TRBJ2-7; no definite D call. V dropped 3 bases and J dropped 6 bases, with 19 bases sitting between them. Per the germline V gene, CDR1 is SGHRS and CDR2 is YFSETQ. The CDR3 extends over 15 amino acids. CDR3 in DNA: TGCGCCAGCAGCTCAGTGCCGCTGCTAGGCGGCGAGCAGTACTTC. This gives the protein CASSSVPLLGGEQYF. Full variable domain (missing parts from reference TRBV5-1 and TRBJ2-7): KAGVTQTPRYLIKTRGQQVTLSCSPISGHRSVSWYQQTPGQGLQFLFEYFSETQRNKGNFPGRFSGRQFSNSRSEMNVSTLELGDSALYLCASSSVPLLGGEQYFGPGTRLTVT.

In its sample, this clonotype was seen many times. This CDR3 is CASSQRLDLNIQYF. The CDR3 nucleotides read TGCGCCAGCAGCCAACGACTGGACTTGAACATTCAGTACTTC. This chain uses TRBV4-3 with TRBJ2-4; the D gene is possibly TRBD2 (5 bases). Germline V CDR1 and CDR2: LGHNA, YSLEER. Trimming shortened V by 2 bases and J by 7 bases, and 12 bases separated the two germline ends. The CDR3 has 14 amino acids.

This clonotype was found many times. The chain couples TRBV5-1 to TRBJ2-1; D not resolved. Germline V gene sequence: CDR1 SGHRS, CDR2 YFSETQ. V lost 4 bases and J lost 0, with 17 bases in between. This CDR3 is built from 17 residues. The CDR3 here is CASSPTGEIYSYNEQFF. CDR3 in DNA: TGCGCCAGCAGCCCGACTGGCGAGATCTACTCCTACAATGAGCAGTTCTTC.

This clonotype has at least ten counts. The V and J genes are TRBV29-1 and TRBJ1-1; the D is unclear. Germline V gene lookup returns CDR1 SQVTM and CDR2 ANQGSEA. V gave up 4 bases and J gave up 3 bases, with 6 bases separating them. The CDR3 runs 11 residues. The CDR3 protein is CSVGQHTEAFF. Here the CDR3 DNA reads TGCAGCGTTGGCCAACACACTGAAGCTTTCTTT.

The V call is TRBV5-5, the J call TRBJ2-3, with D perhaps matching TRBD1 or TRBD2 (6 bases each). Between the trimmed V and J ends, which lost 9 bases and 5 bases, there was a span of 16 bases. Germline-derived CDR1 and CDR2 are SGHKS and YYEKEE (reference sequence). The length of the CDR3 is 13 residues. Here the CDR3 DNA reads TGTGCCATGAGCATAGGGGGGAAAGATACGCAGTATTTT. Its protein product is CAMSIGGKDTQYF. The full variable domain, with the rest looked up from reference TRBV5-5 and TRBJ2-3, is DAGVTQSPTHLIKTRGQQVTLRCSPISGHKSVSWYQQVLGQGPQFIFQYYEKEERGRGNFPDRFSARQFPNYSSELNVNALLLGDSALYLCAMSIGGKDTQYFGPGTRLTVL.

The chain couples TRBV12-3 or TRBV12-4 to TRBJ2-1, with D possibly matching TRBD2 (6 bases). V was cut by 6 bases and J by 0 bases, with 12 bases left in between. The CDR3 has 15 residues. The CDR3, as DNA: TGTGCCAGCAGAGGGACTTTCAGCTCCTACAATGAGCAGTTCTTC. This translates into CASRGTFSSYNEQFF.

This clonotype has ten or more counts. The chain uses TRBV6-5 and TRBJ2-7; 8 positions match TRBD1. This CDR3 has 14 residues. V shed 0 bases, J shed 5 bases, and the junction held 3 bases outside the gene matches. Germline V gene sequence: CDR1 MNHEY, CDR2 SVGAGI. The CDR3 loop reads CASSYSQGAHEQYF. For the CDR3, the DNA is TGTGCCAGCAGTTACTCCCAGGGGGCTCACGAGCAGTACTTC.

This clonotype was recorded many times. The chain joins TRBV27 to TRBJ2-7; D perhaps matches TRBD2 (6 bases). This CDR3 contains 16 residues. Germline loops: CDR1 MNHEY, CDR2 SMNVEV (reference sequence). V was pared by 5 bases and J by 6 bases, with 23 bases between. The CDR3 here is CASSPRELTGVGEQYF. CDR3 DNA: TGTGCCAGCAGTCCTCGCGAGCTGACGGGAGTGGGCGAGCAGTACTTC.

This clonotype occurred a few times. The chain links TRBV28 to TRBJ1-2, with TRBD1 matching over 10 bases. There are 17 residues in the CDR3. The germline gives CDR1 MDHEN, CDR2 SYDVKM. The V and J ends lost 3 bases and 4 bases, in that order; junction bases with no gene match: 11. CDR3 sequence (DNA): TGTGCCAGCAGTTTCACCCCCGGGACAGGGGTTCTCTATGGCTACACCTTC. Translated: CASSFTPGTGVLYGYTF.

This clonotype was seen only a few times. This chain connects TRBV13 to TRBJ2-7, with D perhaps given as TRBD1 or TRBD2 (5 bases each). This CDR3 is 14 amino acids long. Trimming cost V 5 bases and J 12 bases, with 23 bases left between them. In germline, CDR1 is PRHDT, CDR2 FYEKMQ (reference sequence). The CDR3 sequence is CASSLFSHHGGLYF. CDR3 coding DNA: TGTGCCAGCAGCCTATTTTCACACCATGGGGGTTTGTACTTC.

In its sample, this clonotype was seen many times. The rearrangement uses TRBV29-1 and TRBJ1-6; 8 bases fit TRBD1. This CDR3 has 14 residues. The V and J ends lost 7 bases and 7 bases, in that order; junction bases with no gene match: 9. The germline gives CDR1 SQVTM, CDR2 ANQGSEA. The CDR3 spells CSARTGNKNSPLHF. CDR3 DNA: TGCAGCGCCCGGACAGGGAACAAAAATTCACCCCTCCACTTT.

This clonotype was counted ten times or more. CDR3 loop: CASSFASGRYNEQFF. The DNA for the CDR3 is TGTGCCAGCAGCTTTGCTAGCGGGAGATACAATGAGCAGTTCTTC. The rearrangement joins TRBV7-2 to TRBJ2-1; 10 bases are shared with TRBD2. The CDR3 sequence is 15 residues long. Trimming at V came to 3 bases and at J to 4 bases, leaving 3 bases not matched to a gene. Germline values: CDR1 SGHTA, CDR2 FQGNSA.

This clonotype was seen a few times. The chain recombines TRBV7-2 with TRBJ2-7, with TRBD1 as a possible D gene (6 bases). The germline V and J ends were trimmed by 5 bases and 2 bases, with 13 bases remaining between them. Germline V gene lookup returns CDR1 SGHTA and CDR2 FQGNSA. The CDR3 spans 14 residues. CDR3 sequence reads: CASSPTGPPYEQYF. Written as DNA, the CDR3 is TGTGCCAGCAGCCCGACAGGACCTCCCTACGAGCAGTACTTC.

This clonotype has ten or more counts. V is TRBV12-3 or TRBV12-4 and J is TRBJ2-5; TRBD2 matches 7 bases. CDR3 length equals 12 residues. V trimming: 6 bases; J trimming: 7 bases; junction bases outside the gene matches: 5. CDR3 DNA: TGTGCCAGCAGAAGGCCGGGAGGGACCCAGTACTTC. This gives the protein CASRRPGGTQYF.

The CDR3 coding sequence is TGTGCCAGCTGCCCCGCCGGGACTAGCGGGAGGATAAGCAACAATGAGCAGTTCTTC. Its protein product is CASCPAGTSGRISNNEQFF. The chain carries TRBV12-3 or TRBV12-4 and TRBJ2-1, with TRBD2 matching over 15 bases. J gave up 5 bases and V 8 bases, and 16 bases lay outside the gene matches. The CDR3 is made up of 19 amino acids.

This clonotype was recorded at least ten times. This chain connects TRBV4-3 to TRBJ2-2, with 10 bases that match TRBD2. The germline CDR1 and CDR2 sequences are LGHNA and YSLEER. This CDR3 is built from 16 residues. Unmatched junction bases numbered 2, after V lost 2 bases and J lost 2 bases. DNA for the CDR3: TGCGCCAGCAGCCAAAGGACTAGCGGAAACACCGGGGAGCTGTTTTTT. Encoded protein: CASSQRTSGNTGELFF.